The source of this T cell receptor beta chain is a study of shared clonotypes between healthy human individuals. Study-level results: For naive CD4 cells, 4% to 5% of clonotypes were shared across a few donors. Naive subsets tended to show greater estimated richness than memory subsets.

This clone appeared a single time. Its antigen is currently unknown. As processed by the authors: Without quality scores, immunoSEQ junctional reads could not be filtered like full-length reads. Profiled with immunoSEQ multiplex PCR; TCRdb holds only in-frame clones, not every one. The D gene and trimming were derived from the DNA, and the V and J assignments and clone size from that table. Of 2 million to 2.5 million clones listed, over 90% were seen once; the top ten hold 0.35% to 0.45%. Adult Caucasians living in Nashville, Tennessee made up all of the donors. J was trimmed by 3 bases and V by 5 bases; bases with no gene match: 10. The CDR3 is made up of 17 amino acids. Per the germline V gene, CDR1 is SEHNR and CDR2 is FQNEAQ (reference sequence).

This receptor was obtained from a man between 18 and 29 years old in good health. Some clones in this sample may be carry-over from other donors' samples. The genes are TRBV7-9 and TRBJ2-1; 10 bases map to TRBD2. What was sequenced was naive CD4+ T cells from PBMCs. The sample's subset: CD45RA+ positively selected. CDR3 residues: CASSARGSGRVYNEQFF. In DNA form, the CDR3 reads TGTGCCAGCAGCGCGAGGGGGAGCGGGAGGGTCTACAATGAGCAGTTCTTC.